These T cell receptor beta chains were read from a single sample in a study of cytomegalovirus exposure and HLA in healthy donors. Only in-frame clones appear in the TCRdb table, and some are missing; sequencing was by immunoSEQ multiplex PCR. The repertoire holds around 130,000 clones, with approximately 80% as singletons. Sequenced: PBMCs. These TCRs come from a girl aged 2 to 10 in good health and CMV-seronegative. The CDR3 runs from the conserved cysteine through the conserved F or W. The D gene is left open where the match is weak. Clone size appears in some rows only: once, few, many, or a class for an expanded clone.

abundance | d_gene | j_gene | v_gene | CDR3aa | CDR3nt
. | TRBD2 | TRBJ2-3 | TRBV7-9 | CASSLGLAGDTDTQYF | TGTGCCAGCAGCTTAGGACTAGCGGGGGACACAGATACGCAGTATTTT
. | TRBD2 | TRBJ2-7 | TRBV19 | CASGAGVDYEQYF | TGTGCCAGTGGCGCGGGAGTGGACTACGAGCAGTACTTC
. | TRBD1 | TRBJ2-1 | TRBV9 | CASSVWDSRYNEQFF | TGTGCCAGCAGCGTGTGGGACAGCCGATACAATGAGCAGTTCTTC
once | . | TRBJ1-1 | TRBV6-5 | CASSYGAGNTEAFF | TGTGCCAGCAGTTACGGAGCGGGGAACACTGAAGCTTTCTTT
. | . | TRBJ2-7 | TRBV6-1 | CASSENGSGPYEQYF | TGTGCCAGCAGTGAAAATGGTAGCGGACCCTACGAGCAGTACTTC
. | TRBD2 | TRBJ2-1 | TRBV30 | CAWSSGSNQFF | TGTGCCTGGAGTAGCGGGAGTAACCAGTTCTTC
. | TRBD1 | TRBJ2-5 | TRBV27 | CAGSLQGTPGTQYF | TGTGCCGGCAGTCTACAGGGGACCCCGGGGACCCAGTACTTC
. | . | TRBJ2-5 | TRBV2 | CASRDPSGETQYF | TGTGCCAGCAGGGACCCATCGGGGGAGACCCAGTACTTC
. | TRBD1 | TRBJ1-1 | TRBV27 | CASRRGTAREAFF | TGTGCCAGCAGAAGAGGGACAGCCCGCGAAGCTTTCTTT
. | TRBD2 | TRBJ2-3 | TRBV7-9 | CATTSGKGTDTQYF | TGTGCCACCACTAGCGGGAAAGGCACAGATACGCAGTATTTT
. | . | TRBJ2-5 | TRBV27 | CASRRSTGLETQYF | TGTGCCAGCAGACGTTCTACAGGGCTGGAGACCCAGTACTTC
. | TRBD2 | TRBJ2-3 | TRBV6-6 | CASSFGTSGADTQYF | TGTGCCAGCAGTTTCGGGACTAGCGGGGCAGATACGCAGTATTTT
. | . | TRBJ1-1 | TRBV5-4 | CASSGRGLNTEAFF | TGTGCCAGCAGCGGGAGGGGGTTGAACACTGAAGCTTTCTTT
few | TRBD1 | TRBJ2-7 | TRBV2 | CASKPDRGLNEQYF | TGTGCCAGCAAACCGGACAGGGGGCTCAACGAGCAGTACTTC
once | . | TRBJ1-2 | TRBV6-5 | CASSYSIGIGVNGYTF | TGTGCCAGCAGTTACTCGATTGGAATAGGGGTGAATGGCTACACCTTC
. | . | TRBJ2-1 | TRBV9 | CASSQTTYNEQFF | TGTGCCAGCAGCCAAACTACCTACAATGAGCAGTTCTTC
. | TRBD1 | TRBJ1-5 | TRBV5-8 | CASSLQGQGVRNQPQHF | TGTGCCAGCAGCCTACAGGGACAGGGGGTAAGAAATCAGCCCCAGCATTTT
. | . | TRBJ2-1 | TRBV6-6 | CAIGGRAGVF | TGTGCCATCGGGGGACGAGCTGGTGTCTTC
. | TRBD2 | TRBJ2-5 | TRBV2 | CASSLAGIQETQYF | TGTGCCAGCAGTTTAGCGGGGATCCAAGAGACCCAGTACTTC
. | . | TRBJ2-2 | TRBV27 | CASSLSGVGELFF | TGTGCCAGCAGTTTATCGGGAGTCGGGGAGCTGTTTTTT
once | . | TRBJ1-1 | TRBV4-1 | CASSQEPRTEAFF | TGCGCCAGCAGCCAAGAGCCCAGAACTGAAGCTTTCTTT
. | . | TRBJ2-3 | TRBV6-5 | CASNIGAGATDTQYF | TGTGCCAGCAACATTGGGGCGGGGGCCACAGATACGCAGTATTTT
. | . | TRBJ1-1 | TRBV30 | CAWRQPNTEAFF | TGTGCCTGGCGACAACCGAACACTGAAGCTTTCTTT
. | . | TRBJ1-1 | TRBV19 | CASTRGWTEAFF | TGTGCCAGTACCCGGGGATGGACTGAAGCTTTCTTT
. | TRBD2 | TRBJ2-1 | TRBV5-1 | CASSLRTSGSRSYNEQFF | TGCGCCAGCAGCCTGAGGACTAGCGGGAGCAGATCCTACAATGAGCAGTTCTTC
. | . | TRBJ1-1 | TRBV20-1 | CSATPGAGAFF | TGCAGTGCTACCCCAGGGGCGGGAGCTTTCTTT
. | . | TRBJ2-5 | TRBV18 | CASSPVVTVQETQYF | TGTGCCAGCTCACCAGTCGTAACAGTCCAAGAGACCCAGTACTTC
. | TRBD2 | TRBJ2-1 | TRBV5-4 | CASSYGTSGRAGNEQFF | TGTGCCAGCAGCTACGGGACTAGCGGGAGGGCCGGCAATGAGCAGTTCTTC
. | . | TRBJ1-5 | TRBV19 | CAAGSIDTLQPQHF | TGTGCCGCGGGAAGTATTGACACACTCCAGCCCCAGCATTTT
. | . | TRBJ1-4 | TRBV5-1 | CASRPAQVDEKLFF | TGCGCCAGCAGACCCGCCCAGGTGGATGAAAAACTGTTTTTT
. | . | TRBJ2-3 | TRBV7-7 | CASSLAATDTQYF | TGTGCTAGCAGCTTAGCGGCTACAGATACGCAGTATTTT
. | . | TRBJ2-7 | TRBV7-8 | CASSYALSGSSYEQYF | TGTGCCAGCAGCTACGCTCTTAGCGGTAGCTCCTACGAGCAGTACTTC
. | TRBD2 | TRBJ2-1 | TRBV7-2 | CASSYAFQRGLYNEQFF | TGTGCCAGCAGCTATGCGTTTCAGCGGGGGCTATACAATGAGCAGTTCTTC
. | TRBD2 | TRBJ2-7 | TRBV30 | CAWSGLAGLSYEQYF | TGTGCCTGGTCGGGACTAGCGGGGCTCTCCTACGAGCAGTACTTC
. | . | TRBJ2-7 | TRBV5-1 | CASSLVGSGTYEQYF | TGCGCCAGCAGCTTGGTTGGTAGCGGAACCTACGAGCAGTACTTC
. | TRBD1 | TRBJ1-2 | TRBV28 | CATGQGNYGYTF | TGTGCCACGGGACAGGGGAACTATGGCTACACCTTC
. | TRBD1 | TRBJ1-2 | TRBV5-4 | CASSLAGQGNYGYTF | TGTGCCAGCAGCTTGGCCGGACAGGGGAACTATGGCTACACCTTC
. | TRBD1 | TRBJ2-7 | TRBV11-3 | CASSAHGQGYEQYF | TGTGCCAGCAGTGCCCATGGACAGGGCTACGAGCAGTACTTC
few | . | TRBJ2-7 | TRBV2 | CASSERSGVSYEQYF | TGTGCCAGCAGTGAACGGTCGGGGGTATCCTACGAGCAGTACTTC
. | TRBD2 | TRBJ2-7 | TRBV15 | CATSRGLAGEEQYF | TGTGCCACCAGCAGAGGACTAGCGGGAGAAGAGCAGTACTTC
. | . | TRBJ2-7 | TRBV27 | CASSLSGQHYEQYF | TGTGCCAGCAGCCTAAGCGGGCAGCACTACGAGCAGTACTTC
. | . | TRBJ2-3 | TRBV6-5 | CASSYRGPDFTDTQYF | TGTGCCAGCAGTTATCGCGGGCCTGATTTCACAGATACGCAGTATTTT
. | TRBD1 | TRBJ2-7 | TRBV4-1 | CASSQDWDSRYEQYF | TGCGCCAGCAGCCAAGACTGGGACAGCCGTTACGAGCAGTACTTC
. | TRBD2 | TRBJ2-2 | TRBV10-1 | CASSASSGRAGELFF | TGCGCCAGCAGTGCATCTAGCGGGAGGGCCGGGGAGCTGTTTTTT
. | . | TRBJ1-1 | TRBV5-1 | CASSSPPLNTEAFF | TGCGCCAGCAGCTCCCCCCCCCTTAATACTGAAGCTTTCTTT